One and the same sample provided the 18 T cell receptor beta chains below, sequenced in a study of regulatory and conventional T cells in breast cancer. One entry per CDR3 protein results from TCRdb running MiXCR on the PCR reads. The sample gives about 1,200 distinct CDR3 sequences, roughly 38% of which show up once; 19% is in the top ten. The sequenced material came from regulatory T cells from blood. All receptors derive from a female donor with breast cancer.

This clonotype came up a few times. The junction departs from the called germline gene at one end, perhaps through a read error. The J gene is TRBJ2-3, the V gene TRBV5-1; D gene uncertain. CDR1 is SGHRS and CDR2 is YFSETQ in the germline V gene. The CDR3 is 14 residues long. The CDR3 nucleotides read TGCGCCAGCAGCTGGGTTGTGGCTTCAGAGACGCAGTATTTT. Its protein is CASSWVVASETQYF. Based on the CDR3 plus reference TRBV5-1 and TRBJ2-3, the full variable domain is KAGVTQTPRYLIKTRGQQVTLSCSPISGHRSVSWYQQTPGQGLQFLFEYFSETQRNKGNFPGRFSGRQFSNSRSEMNVSTLELGDSALYLCASSWVVASETQYFGPGTRLTVL.

V is TRBV7-3 and J is TRBJ2-1; 8 bases line up with TRBD1. CDR1 SGHTA and CDR2 FQGTGA come from the germline V gene. The trim removed 2 bases at V and 5 bases at J, leaving 2 bases unmatched. The CDR3 is 14 amino acids. The CDR3 DNA reads TGTGCCAGCAGCTTACAGACAGGGGACAATGAGCAGTTCTTC. Translated, it gives CASSLQTGDNEQFF. The variable domain in full, with the rest retrieved from reference TRBV7-3 and TRBJ2-1, is GAGVSQTPSNKVTEKGKYVELRCDPISGHTALYWYRQSLGQGPEFLIYFQGTGAADDSGLPNDRFFAVRPEGSVSTLKIQRTERGDSAVYLCASSLQTGDNEQFFGPGTRLTVL.

This clonotype is judged large. The J gene is TRBJ1-6, the V gene TRBV5-1; D possibly corresponds to TRBD1 (6 bases). This CDR3 contains 17 residues. CDR1 SGHRS and CDR2 YFSETQ come from the germline V gene. Trimming shortened V by 0 bases and J by 6 bases, and 16 bases separated the two germline ends. The CDR3 region has the DNA TGCGCCAGCAGCTTGGGACAGGCGGTCGGCACTAATTCACCCCTCCACTTT. This encodes CASSLGQAVGTNSPLHF.

The DNA of the CDR3 is TGCAGTGCTAGCAGGGCAGAGCAGCCCCAGCATTTT. The encoded protein is CSASRAEQPQHF. V usage is TRBV20-1 and J usage is TRBJ1-5, with TRBD1 as a possible D gene (5 bases). Trimming took 3 bases from V and 7 from J, leaving 10 bases between them. The CDR3 has 12 residues. Germline V gene sequence: CDR1 DFQATT, CDR2 SNEGSKA (reference sequence).

This clonotype turned up a few times. The chain is built from TRBV29-1 and TRBJ1-3; 7 bases align to TRBD1. J lost 4 bases, V lost 1 base, and 1 base had no gene match. Germline values: CDR1 SQVTM, CDR2 ANQGSEA. The length of the CDR3 is 13 residues. As DNA, the CDR3 is TGCAGCGTTGAAGGACAGGGCGGAAACACCATATATTTT. Protein: CSVEGQGGNTIYF.

This clonotype turned up a few times. The chain is built from TRBV21-1 and TRBJ1-1; TRBD1, the table's D call, lacks a check against the DNA. TRBV21-1 is annotated as a pseudogene. The CDR3 has 16 residues. In DNA form, the CDR3 reads TGTGCCAGCAGCAAAGCCCTCCGACAGAGCAGAGCTGAAGCTTTCTTT. Its protein is CASSKALRQSRAEAFF.

The chain couples TRBV7-2 to TRBJ2-3, with TRBD2 identical over 11 bases. Looked up from germline, CDR1 is SGHTA and CDR2 is FQGNSA. With V trimmed by 4 bases and J by 5 bases, 2 bases remained unmatched. This CDR3 contains 14 residues. DNA of the CDR3: TGTGCCAGCAGCTGGGGGACTAGCGGAGATACGCAGTATTTT. It codes for CASSWGTSGDTQYF.

The J gene is TRBJ1-1, the V gene TRBV20-1; perhaps TRBD1 as D (6 bases). Trimming shortened V by 5 bases and J by 2 bases, and 15 bases separated the two germline ends. The CDR3 runs 14 residues. Germline CDR1 and CDR2: DFQATT and SNEGSKA (reference sequence). Written as DNA, the CDR3 is TGCAGTGCTCTGTACCACAGGGCTAACACTGAAGCTTTCTTT. Translated: CSALYHRANTEAFF.

The chain uses TRBV28 and TRBJ1-1; D possibly corresponds to TRBD1 (5 bases). Per the germline V gene, CDR1 is MDHEN and CDR2 is SYDVKM. The CDR3 loop spans 15 amino acids. With 3 bases removed from V and 0 bases from J, the gap between germline ends came to 11 bases. CDR3 in DNA: TGTGCCAGCAGTTTTCCGACAGACATGAACACTGAAGCTTTCTTT. Its protein product is CASSFPTDMNTEAFF.

There are a few counts of this clonotype. This sequence joins TRBV11-2 and TRBJ1-5, with D hard to call. The CDR3 is made up of 13 amino acids. The V and J ends lost 6 bases and 4 bases respectively, with 10 bases between them. Germline V lookup: CDR1 SGHAT, CDR2 FQNNGV. CDR3 nucleotide sequence: TGTGCCAGCAGTAGACGGACGAATCAGCCCCAGCATTTT. Translation: CASSRRTNQPQHF.

This clonotype was observed a few times. The chain couples TRBV18 to TRBJ2-2, with D unclear. Trimming cost V 0 bases and J 0 bases, with 8 bases left between them. The germline gives CDR1 KGHSH, CDR2 LQKENI. The CDR3 has 16 amino acids. CDR3 coding DNA: TGTGCCAGCTCACCACCGCCGGCCGCGAACACCGGGGAGCTGTTTTTT. It codes for CASSPPPAANTGELFF.

In its sample, this clonotype was seen once. This may come from a read error, since a much larger clone is one base off. This chain joins TRBV12-3 or TRBV12-4 and TRBJ1-2; maybe TRBD1 (6 bases). The CDR3 covers 13 residues. The V and J ends lost 8 bases and 3 bases respectively, with 13 bases between them. CDR3 sequence: CASGPTGYYGYTF. As DNA, the CDR3 is TGTGCCAGCGGTCCGACAGGTTACTATGGCTACACCTTC.

The V and J genes are TRBV24-1 and TRBJ1-5; no clear D gene. The CDR3 is made up of 14 amino acids. Trimming removed 3 bases at V and 4 bases at J, with 9 bases between. In germline, CDR1 is KGHDR, CDR2 SFDVKD. The CDR3 reads CATSDPGWNQPQHF. CDR3 nucleotides: TGTGCCACCAGTGATCCTGGGTGGAATCAGCCCCAGCATTTT.

The chain has TRBV27 and TRBJ1-6, with 8 bases identical to TRBD1. Germline values: CDR1 MNHEY, CDR2 SMNVEV (reference sequence). The CDR3 sequence is 17 residues long. Losses at the gene ends were 11 bases for V and 10 bases for J; bases not matched to a gene: 22. The CDR3 DNA reads as TGTGCCGGCAAAGCCTGGAGACAGGGGCTGTTGGAATCACCCCTCCACTTT. Its protein is CAGKAWRQGLLESPLHF.

This clonotype was found once. The V gene is TRBV30, the J gene TRBJ1-2; unclear D gene. CDR3 size: 11 residues. Per germline, CDR1 GTSNPN and CDR2 SVGIG (reference sequence). V was pared by 2 bases and J by 9 bases, with 10 bases between. CDR3 residues: CAWSLTARYTF. The CDR3 region has the DNA TGTGCCTGGAGTCTCACAGCTCGCTACACCTTC.

This sequence joins TRBV7-9 and TRBJ1-1; D not resolved. The V end lost 6 bases, the J end lost 6 bases, and 14 bases lay between the germline ends. The CDR3 contains 13 residues. Germline-derived CDR1 and CDR2 are SEHNR and FQNEAQ (reference sequence). The CDR3 sequence is CASRAGLSSEAFF. In DNA form, the CDR3 reads TGTGCCAGCAGAGCCGGGCTCAGCTCTGAAGCTTTCTTT.

This chain uses TRBV19 with TRBJ2-7; the match to TRBD1 covers 8 bases. CDR3 length equals 14 residues. With V trimmed by 5 bases and J by 2 bases, 5 bases remained unmatched. Germline CDR1 reads LNHDA; CDR2 reads SQIVND (reference sequence). This chain's CDR3 is CASSAGGLPYEQYF. The CDR3 DNA reads TGTGCCAGTAGTGCAGGGGGCTTACCCTACGAGCAGTACTTC. Looking up the rest from reference TRBV19 and TRBJ2-7 gives the full variable domain: DGGITQSPKYLFRKEGQNVTLSCEQNLNHDAMYWYRQDPGQGLRLIYYSQIVNDFQKGDIAEGYSVSREKKESFPLTVTSAQKNPTAFYLCASSAGGLPYEQYFGPGTRLTVT.

The CDR3 is CASSLEPAGTREQYF. The CDR3 DNA is TGCGCCAGCAGCTTGGAGCCAGCGGGGACTCGGGAGCAGTACTTC. The gene calls are TRBV5-1 and TRBJ2-7; 7 bases map to TRBD2. Germline CDR1 SGHRS, CDR2 YFSETQ. The junction had 10 bases not matched to a gene; V was cut back by 0 bases and J by 7 bases. This CDR3 is built from 15 residues.